This T cell receptor beta chain was observed in a study of blood T cell repertoires in COVID-19. Turning to the study itself: Whether acute or convalescent, the COVID-19 samples came from the United States, Italy and Spain. PBMCs, B-cell-depleted T cells, or T cells were the source of the cDNA or gDNA that made up the material.

The V gene lost 8 bases and the J gene lost 1 base, with 11 bases spanning the gap. From germline, CDR1 is SGHAT and CDR2 FQDESV (reference sequence). The CDR3 has 13 residues. Method: immunoSEQ multiplex PCR; TCRdb's copy keeps in-frame clones and lacks some. The data show fewer than 250,000 clones, around 85% seen once. Recruits, aged about 18 to 95 years, lived in about two dozen US areas. Participants reported their clinical history, and cohort assignment relied on those reports. The sample consisted of PBMCs or T cells enriched from blood (not recorded which). V is TRBV11-1 and J is TRBJ1-1, with D hard to call. The clonotype originates from a woman aged 50 to 65 with acute COVID-19. CDR3 residues: CASGVTQNTEAFF. Written as DNA, the CDR3 is TGTGCCAGCGGAGTCACCCAGAACACTGAAGCTTTCTTT.